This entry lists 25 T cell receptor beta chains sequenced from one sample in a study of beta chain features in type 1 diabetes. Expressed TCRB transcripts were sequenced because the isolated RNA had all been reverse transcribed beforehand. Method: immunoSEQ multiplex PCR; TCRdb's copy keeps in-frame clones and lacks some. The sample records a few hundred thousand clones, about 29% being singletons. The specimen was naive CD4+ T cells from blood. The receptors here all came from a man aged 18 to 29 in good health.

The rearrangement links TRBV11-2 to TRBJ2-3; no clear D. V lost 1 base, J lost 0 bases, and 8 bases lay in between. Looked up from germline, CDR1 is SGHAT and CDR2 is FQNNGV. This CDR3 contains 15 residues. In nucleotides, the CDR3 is TGTGCCAGCAGCTTAGGCCAACCTAGCACAGATACGCAGTATTTT. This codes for CASSLGQPSTDTQYF.

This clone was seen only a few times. CDR3 residues: CSVVGQTTYGYTF. In nucleotides, the CDR3 is TGCAGCGTTGTTGGACAGACCACCTATGGCTACACCTTC. The V call is TRBV29-1, the J call TRBJ1-2; possible D gene TRBD1, 6 bases. The V gene's germline CDR1 is SQVTM and CDR2 ANQGSEA. The V end lost 4 bases, the J end lost 4 bases, and 13 bases lay between the germline ends. The CDR3 is 13 residues long.

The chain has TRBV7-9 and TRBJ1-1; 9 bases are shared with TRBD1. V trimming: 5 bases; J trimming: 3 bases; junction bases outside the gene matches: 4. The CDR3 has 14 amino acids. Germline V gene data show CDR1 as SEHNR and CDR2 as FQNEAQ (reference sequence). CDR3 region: CASSLGTGHTEAFF. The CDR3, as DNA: TGTGCCAGCAGCCTCGGGACAGGGCACACTGAAGCTTTCTTT.

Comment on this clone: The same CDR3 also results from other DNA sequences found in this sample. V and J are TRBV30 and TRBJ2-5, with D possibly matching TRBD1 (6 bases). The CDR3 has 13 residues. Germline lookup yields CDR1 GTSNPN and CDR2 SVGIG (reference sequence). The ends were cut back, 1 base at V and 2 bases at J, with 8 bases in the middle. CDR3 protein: CAWSGGLQETQYF. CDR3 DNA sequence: TGTGCCTGGAGTGGGGGGCTTCAAGAGACCCAGTACTTC.

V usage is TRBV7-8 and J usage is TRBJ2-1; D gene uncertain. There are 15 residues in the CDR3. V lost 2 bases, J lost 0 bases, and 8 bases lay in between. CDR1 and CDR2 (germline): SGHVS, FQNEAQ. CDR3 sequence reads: CASSLLAYSYNEQFF. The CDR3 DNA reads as TGTGCCAGCAGCTTACTCGCTTACTCCTACAATGAGCAGTTCTTC.

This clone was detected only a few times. The CDR3 DNA reads as TGTGCCTGGAGATCGGACGGGAACACTGAAGCTTTCTTT. It translates to CAWRSDGNTEAFF. J is TRBJ1-1 and V is TRBV30; D is unclear. Trimming took 3 bases from V and 1 from J, leaving 9 bases between them. Germline CDR1 reads GTSNPN; CDR2 reads SVGIG (reference sequence). The CDR3 has 13 amino acids.

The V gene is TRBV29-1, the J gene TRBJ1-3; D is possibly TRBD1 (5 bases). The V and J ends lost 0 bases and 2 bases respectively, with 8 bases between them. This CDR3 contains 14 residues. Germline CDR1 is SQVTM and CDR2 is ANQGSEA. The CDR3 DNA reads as TGCAGCGTTGAAGATGGGGGGGCTGGAAACACCATATATTTT. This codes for CSVEDGGAGNTIYF.

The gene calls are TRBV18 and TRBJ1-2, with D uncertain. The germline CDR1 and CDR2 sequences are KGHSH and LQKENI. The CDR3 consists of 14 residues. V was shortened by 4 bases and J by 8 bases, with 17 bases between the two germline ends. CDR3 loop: CASSQFSPGEGYTF. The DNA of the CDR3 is TGTGCCAGCTCACAGTTTAGCCCCGGCGAGGGCTACACCTTC.

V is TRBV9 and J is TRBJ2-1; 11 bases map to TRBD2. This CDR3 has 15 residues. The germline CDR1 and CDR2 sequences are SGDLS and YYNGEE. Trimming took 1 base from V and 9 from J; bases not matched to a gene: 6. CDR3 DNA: TGTGCCAGCAGCGTACTACTAGCGGGAGTCGGTGAGCAGTTCTTC. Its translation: CASSVLLAGVGEQFF.

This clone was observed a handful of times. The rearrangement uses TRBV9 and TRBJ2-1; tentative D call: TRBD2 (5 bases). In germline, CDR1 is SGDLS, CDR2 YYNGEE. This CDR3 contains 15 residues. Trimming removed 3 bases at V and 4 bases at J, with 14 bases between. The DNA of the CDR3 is TGTGCCAGCAGCGCGGGAACTAACTCTTACAATGAGCAGTTCTTC. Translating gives CASSAGTNSYNEQFF. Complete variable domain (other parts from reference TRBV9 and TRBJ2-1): DSGVTQTPKHLITATGQRVTLRCSPRSGDLSVYWYQQSLDQGLQFLIQYYNGEERAKGNILERFSAQQFPDLHSELNLSSLELGDSALYFCASSAGTNSYNEQFFGPGTRLTVL.

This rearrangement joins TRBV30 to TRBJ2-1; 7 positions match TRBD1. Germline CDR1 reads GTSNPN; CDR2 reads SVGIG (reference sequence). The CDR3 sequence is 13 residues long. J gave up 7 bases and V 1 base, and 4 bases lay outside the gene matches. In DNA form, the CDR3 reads TGTGCCTGGAGTGGGGACAGAAGGAATGAGCAGTTCTTC. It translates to CAWSGDRRNEQFF. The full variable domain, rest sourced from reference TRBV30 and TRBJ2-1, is SQTIHQWPATLVQPVGSPLSLECTVEGTSNPNLYWYRQAAGRGLQLLFYSVGIGQISSEVPQNLSASRPQDRQFILSSKKLLLSDSGFYLCAWSGDRRNEQFFGPGTRLTVL.

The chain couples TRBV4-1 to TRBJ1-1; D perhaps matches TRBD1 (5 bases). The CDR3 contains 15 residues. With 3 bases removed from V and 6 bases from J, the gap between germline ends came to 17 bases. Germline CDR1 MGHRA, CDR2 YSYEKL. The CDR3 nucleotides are TGCGCCAGCAGCCACCGGACAAGGTCCCCTCCTGAAGCTTTCTTT. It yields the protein CASSHRTRSPPEAFF.

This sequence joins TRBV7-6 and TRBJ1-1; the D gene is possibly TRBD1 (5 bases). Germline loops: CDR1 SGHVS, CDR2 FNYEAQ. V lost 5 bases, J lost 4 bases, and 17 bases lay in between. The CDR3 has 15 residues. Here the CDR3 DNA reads TGTGCCAGCAGCCCCCTCGGGACGGTGGGCACTGAAGCTTTCTTT. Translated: CASSPLGTVGTEAFF.

CDR3 nucleotides: TGTGCCTGGAGTTCCCGGGCCACCAATCAGCCCCAGCATTTT. It is translated as CAWSSRATNQPQHF. The genes are TRBV30 and TRBJ1-5; no reliable D call. The germline gives CDR1 GTSNPN, CDR2 SVGIG (reference sequence). V was clipped by 2 bases and J by 3 bases, with 11 bases between them. This CDR3 contains 14 residues.

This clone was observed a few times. CDR3 protein: CASKGLGPTEAFF. The CDR3 nucleotides are TGTGCCAGCAAAGGTTTGGGTCCCACTGAAGCTTTCTTT. V gene TRBV9 combines with J gene TRBJ1-1; D remains ambiguous. The CDR3 is 13 residues long. The V gene lost 6 bases and the J gene lost 4 bases, with 13 bases spanning the gap. Germline V lookup: CDR1 SGDLS, CDR2 YYNGEE.

CDR3 sequence reads: CASSRSVGDRGELFF. CDR3 nucleotide sequence: TGTGCCAGCAGCCGGTCGGTGGGTGACCGCGGGGAGCTGTTTTTT. This chain connects TRBV7-3 to TRBJ2-2, with unresolved D. V was cut by 5 bases and J by 7 bases, with 17 bases left in between. The germline V gene has CDR1 SGHTA and CDR2 FQGTGA. There are 15 residues in the CDR3.

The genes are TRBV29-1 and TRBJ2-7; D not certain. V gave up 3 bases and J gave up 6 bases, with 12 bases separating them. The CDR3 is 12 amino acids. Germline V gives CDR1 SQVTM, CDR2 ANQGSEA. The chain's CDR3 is CSVDRPGGEQYF. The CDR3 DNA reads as TGCAGCGTTGATAGGCCAGGCGGCGAGCAGTACTTC.

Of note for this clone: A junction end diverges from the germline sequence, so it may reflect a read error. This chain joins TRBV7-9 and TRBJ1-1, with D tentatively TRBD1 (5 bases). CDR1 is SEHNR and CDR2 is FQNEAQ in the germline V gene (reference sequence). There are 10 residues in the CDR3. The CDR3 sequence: CASGTVEASF. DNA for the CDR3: TGTGCCAGCGGGACCGTTGAAGCTTCCTTT.

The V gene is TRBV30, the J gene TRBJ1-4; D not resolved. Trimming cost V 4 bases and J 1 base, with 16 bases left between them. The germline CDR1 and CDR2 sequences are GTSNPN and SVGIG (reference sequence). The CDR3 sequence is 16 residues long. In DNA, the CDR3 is TGTGCCTGGACGGGCTCCAAGTCGGAAACTAATGAAAAACTGTTTTTT. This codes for CAWTGSKSETNEKLFF.

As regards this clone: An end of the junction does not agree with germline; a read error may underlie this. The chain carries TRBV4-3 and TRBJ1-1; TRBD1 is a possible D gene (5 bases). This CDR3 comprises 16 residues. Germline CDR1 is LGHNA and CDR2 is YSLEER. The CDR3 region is CASSKDSSGMNTEAFF. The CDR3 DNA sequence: TGCGCCAGCAGCAAAGATTCATCAGGGATGAACACTGAAGCTTTCTTT.

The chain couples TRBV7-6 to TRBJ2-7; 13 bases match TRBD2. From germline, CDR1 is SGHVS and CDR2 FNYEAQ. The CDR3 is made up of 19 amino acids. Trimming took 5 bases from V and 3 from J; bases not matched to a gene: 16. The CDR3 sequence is CASSLGGVGLAGESYEQYF. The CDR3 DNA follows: TGTGCCAGCAGCCTAGGAGGTGTAGGACTAGCGGGAGAAAGCTACGAGCAGTACTTC.

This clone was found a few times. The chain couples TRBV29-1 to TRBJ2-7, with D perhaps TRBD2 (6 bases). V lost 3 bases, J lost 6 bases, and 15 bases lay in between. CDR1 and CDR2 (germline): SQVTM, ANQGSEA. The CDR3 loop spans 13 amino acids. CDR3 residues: CSVEGSRRGEQYF. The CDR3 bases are TGCAGCGTTGAGGGGTCCCGGCGGGGCGAGCAGTACTTC.

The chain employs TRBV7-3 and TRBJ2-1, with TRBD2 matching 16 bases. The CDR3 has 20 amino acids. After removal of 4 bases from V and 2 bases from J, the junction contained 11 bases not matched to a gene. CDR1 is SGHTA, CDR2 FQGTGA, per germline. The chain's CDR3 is CASSSRPGLAGGPTYNEQFF. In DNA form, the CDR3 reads TGTGCCAGCAGCTCCCGACCGGGACTAGCGGGAGGGCCCACCTACAATGAGCAGTTCTTC.

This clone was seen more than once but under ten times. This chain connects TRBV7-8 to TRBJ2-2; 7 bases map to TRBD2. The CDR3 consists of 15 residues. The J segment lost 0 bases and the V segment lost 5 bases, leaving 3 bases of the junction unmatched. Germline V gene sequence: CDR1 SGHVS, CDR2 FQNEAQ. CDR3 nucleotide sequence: TGTGCCAGCAGCCCGGGGAGGGCGAACACCGGGGAGCTGTTTTTT. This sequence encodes CASSPGRANTGELFF. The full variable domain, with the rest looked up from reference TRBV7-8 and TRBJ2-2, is GAGVSQSPRYKVAKRGQDVALRCDPISGHVSLFWYQQALGQGPEFLTYFQNEAQLDKSGLPSDRFFAERPEGSVSTLKIQRTQQEDSAVYLCASSPGRANTGELFFGEGSRLTVL.

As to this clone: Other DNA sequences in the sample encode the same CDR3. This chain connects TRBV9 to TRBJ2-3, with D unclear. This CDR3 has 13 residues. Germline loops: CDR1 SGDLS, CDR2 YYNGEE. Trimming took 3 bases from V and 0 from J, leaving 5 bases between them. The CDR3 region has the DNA TGTGCCAGCAGCGCCGCTAGCACAGATACGCAGTATTTT. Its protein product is CASSAASTDTQYF.